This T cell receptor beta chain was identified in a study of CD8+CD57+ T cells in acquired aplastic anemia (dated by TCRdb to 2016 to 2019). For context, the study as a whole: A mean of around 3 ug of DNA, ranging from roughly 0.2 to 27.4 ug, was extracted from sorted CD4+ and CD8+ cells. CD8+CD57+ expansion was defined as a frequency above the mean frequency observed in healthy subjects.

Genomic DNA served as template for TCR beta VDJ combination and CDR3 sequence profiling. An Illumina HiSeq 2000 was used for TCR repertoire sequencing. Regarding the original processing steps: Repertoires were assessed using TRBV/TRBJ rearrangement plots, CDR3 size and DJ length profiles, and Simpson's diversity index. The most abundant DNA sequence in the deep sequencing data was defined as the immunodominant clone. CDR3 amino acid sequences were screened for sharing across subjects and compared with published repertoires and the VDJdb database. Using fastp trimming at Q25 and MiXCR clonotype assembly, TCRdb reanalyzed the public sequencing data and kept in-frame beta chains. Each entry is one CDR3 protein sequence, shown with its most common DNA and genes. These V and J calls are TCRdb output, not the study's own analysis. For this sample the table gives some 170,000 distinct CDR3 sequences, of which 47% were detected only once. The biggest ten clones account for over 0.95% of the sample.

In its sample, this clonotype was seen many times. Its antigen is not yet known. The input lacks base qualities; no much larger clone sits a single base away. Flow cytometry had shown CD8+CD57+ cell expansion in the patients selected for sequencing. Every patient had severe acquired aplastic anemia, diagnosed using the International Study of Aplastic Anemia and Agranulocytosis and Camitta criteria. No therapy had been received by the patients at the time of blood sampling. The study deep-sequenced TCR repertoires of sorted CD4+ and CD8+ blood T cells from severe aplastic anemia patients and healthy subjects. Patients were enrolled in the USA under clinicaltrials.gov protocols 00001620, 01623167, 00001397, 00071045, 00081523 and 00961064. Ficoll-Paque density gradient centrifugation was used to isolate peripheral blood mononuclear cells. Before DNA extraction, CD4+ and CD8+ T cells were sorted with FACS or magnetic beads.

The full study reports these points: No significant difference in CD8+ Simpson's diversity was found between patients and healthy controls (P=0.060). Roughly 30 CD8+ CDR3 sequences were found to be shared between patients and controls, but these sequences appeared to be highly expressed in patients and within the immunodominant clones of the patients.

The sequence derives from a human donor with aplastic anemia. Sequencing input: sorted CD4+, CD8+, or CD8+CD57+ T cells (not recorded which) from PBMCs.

The CDR3: CASSSGTYYGYTF. The bases read TGTGCCAGCAGCTCCGGGACCTACTATGGCTACACCTTC. The V and J segments used are TRBV7-9 and TRBJ1-2, with a weak D call of TRBD1 (5 bases match). The CDR3 has 13 amino acids, counting the end cysteine and phenylalanine. Left in the record is the CDR3 DNA by itself, 39 bases read in frame from the first base. V loses 4 bases of germline sequence and J loses 3 bases, and the interval between the two ends is 9 bases. The germline V gene (reference sequence) gives CDR1 as SEHNR and CDR2 as FQNEAQ.